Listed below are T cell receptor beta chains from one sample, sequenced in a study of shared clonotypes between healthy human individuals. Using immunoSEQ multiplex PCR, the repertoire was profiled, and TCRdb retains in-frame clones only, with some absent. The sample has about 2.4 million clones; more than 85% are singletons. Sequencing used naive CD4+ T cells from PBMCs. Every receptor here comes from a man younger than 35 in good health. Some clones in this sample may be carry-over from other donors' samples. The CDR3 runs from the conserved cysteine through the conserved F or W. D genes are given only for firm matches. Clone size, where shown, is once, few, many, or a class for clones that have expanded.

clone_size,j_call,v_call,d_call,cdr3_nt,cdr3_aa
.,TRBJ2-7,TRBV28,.,TGTGCCAGCAGTCCCCCCCGGTCCTACGAGCAGTACTTC,CASSPPRSYEQYF
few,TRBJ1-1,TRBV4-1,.,TGCGCCAGCAGCCAACAATCCGGGACGGTAAACACTGAAGCTTTCTTT,CASSQQSGTVNTEAFF
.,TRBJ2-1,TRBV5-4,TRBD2,TGTGCCAGCAGCCGGGAGCGGGGCCCTGAGCAGTTCTTC,CASSRERGPEQFF
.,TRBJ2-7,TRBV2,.,TGTGCCAGCGGTGAACCTAACTACGAGCAGTACTTC,CASGEPNYEQYF
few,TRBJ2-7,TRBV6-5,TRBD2,TGTGCCAGCAGTTACTCGAGTAGCGGGAGCTCCTACGAGCAGTACTTC,CASSYSSSGSSYEQYF
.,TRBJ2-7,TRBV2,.,TGTGCCTCCTCAGTATTTGACGAGCAGTACTTC,CASSVFDEQYF
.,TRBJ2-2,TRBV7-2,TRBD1,TGTGCCAGCAGCTTATTGACAGGGTCGGGCGGGGAGCTGTTTTTT,CASSLLTGSGGELFF
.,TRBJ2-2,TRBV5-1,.,TGCGCCAGCAGTCCGGGACGCAGGACCGGGGAGCTGTTTTTT,CASSPGRRTGELFF
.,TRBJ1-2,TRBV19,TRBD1,TGTGCCGGAAAACCGACAGGACAGGGGGCCTATGGCTACACCTTC,CAGKPTGQGAYGYTF
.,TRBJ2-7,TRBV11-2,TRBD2,TGTGCCAGCAGCCTTAGAGTAGCGGGAGATTACGAGCAGTACTTC,CASSLRVAGDYEQYF
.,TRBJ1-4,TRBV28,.,TGTGCCAGCAGTTTAACTCAGCCTGGGGGTGAAAAACTGTTTTTT,CASSLTQPGGEKLFF
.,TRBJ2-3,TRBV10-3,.,TGTGCCATCAGTGAGAGTTCGGGAACAGATACGCAGTATTTT,CAISESSGTDTQYF
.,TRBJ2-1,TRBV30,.,TGTGCCTGGAGTCAAACGACTAGTGAGAAGTTCTTC,CAWSQTTSEKFF
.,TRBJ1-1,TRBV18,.,TGTGCCAGCTCACCAATGGGGGGGCCGCCTGAAGCTTTCTTT,CASSPMGGPPEAFF
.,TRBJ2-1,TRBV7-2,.,TGTGCCAGCAGCTTTGCGGGACCCCAATACAATGAGCAGTTCTTC,CASSFAGPQYNEQFF
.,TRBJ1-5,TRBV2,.,TGTGCCAGCAGTTTCAGGGCAGGGAGCAATCAGCCCCAGCATTTT,CASSFRAGSNQPQHF
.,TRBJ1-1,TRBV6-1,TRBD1,TGTGCCAGCAGTCAGGGGGCGCGAACTGAAGCTTTCTTT,CASSQGARTEAFF
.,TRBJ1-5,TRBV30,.,TGTGCCTGGAGTCAAGGAGGGAGACCCCAGCATTTT,CAWSQGGRPQHF
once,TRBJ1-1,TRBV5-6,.,TGTGCCAGCAGCTTATCGAGGAGGGGTAACACTGAAGCTTTCTTT,CASSLSRRGNTEAFF
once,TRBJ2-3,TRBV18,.,TGTGCCAGCTCACCGGCCCCGGGCCCAGATACGCAGTATTTT,CASSPAPGPDTQYF
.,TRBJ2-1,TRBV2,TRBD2,TGTGCCAGCAGCTACTTAGCGGGACAAGACAATGAGCAGTTCTTC,CASSYLAGQDNEQFF
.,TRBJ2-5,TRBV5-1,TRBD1,TGCGCCAGCAGGACCGGGACAGACCAAGAGACCCAGTACTTC,CASRTGTDQETQYF
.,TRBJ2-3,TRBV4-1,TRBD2,TGCGCCAGCAGCCAGGGACTAGCGGGAGGGCCTAGCACAGATACGCAGTATTTT,CASSQGLAGGPSTDTQYF
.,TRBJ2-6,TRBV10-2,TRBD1,TGCGCCAGCAGTCCCGGGACAGGGCGCTCTGGGGCCAACGTCCTGACTTTC,CASSPGTGRSGANVLTF
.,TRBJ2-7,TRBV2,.,TGTGCCAGCGCGGGACTGGGCACCTACGAGCAGTACTTC,CASAGLGTYEQYF
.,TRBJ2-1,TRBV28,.,TGTGCCAGCAAACACACTAGTTTTGGTGAGCAGTTCTTC,CASKHTSFGEQFF
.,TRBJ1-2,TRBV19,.,TGTGCCAGTAGTATACGGGCAGGGCTAAACTATGGCTACACCTTC,CASSIRAGLNYGYTF
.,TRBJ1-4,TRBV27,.,TGTGCCAGCAGTGCCGGGAGGGCTAATGAAAAACTGTTTTTT,CASSAGRANEKLFF
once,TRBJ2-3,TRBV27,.,TGTGCCAGCAGTTTCGGTAGCGGAGGCCCGGATACGCAGTATTTT,CASSFGSGGPDTQYF
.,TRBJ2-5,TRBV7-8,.,TGTGCCAGCAGCTTACAGGGTCAAGAGACCCAGTACTTC,CASSLQGQETQYF
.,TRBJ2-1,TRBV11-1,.,TGTGCCAGCAGCTACGGGTCGCAGCCTGTGCAGTTCTTC,CASSYGSQPVQFF
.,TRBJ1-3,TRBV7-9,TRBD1,TGTGCCAGGTCGACAGGGGCTGGAAACACCATATATTTT,CARSTGAGNTIYF
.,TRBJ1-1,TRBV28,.,TGTGCCAGCAGTTTAGGAATGGGGGGCAGAGTAATGAACACTGAAGCTTTCTTT,CASSLGMGGRVMNTEAFF
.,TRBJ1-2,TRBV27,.,TGTGCCAGCAGTTTTAGGGGGGGTGAAGGCTACACCTTC,CASSFRGGEGYTF